This passage covers 32 T cell receptor beta chains from one sample sequenced in a study of Graves' ophthalmopathy and Graves' hyperthyroidism. The authors amplified TCR beta CDR3 regions, and they did so from RNA transcripts for repertoire sequencing. First-round RT-PCR used HTBI primers; second-round multiplex PCR followed. TCRdb called the multiplex PCR reads again in MiXCR, with one record for every CDR3 protein. The sample carries about 240,000 distinct CDR3 sequences, approximately 42% recorded once. The sample comprised peripheral blood. These receptors came from an adult man with Graves' ophthalmopathy.

The chain carries TRBV6-5 and TRBJ1-6; TRBD1 matches at 9 bases. Losses at the gene ends were 7 bases for V and 10 bases for J; bases not matched to a gene: 5. CDR3 size: 13 residues. Germline CDR1 MNHEY, CDR2 SVGAGI. The CDR3 spells CASNRDRVSPLHF. The CDR3 DNA follows: TGTGCCAGCAACCGGGACAGGGTATCACCCCTCCACTTT.

The V call is TRBV27, the J call TRBJ1-5; unclear D gene. CDR1 is MNHEY, CDR2 SMNVEV, per germline (reference sequence). The CDR3 runs to 14 residues. V was cut by 3 bases and J by 3 bases, with 9 bases left in between. The CDR3 is CASSFDPFNQPQHF. The CDR3 bases are TGTGCCAGCAGTTTTGATCCGTTCAATCAGCCCCAGCATTTT.

In DNA form, the CDR3 reads TGTGCCACAGGAAGGGGTGCTGAAAAACTGTTTTTT. It specifies CATGRGAEKLFF. The chain has TRBV19 and TRBJ1-4; TRBD1 might be the D (5 bases). The CDR3 contains 12 residues. Germline V gives CDR1 LNHDA, CDR2 SQIVND (reference sequence). The V and J ends lost 10 bases and 7 bases respectively, with 13 bases between them.

The V and J genes are TRBV2 and TRBJ1-1, with a possible D match to TRBD1 (6 bases). V lost 5 bases and J 0 bases, leaving 16 bases between the germline ends. Germline assignment: CDR1 SNHLY and CDR2 FYNNEI. The CDR3 spans 16 residues. The CDR3 loop is CASSYGAGGMNTEAFF. In nucleotides, the CDR3 is TGTGCCAGCAGTTACGGGGCCGGGGGCATGAACACTGAAGCTTTCTTT.

The chain links TRBV20-1 to TRBJ1-2, with 10 bases that match TRBD1. The CDR3 is 13 residues long. The V gene's germline CDR1 is DFQATT and CDR2 SNEGSKA (reference sequence). J gave up 9 bases and V 6 bases, and 10 bases lay outside the gene matches. The CDR3 DNA is TGCAGTGCCCCGGGACAGGGGCAGTTCAGCTACACCTTC. It is translated as CSAPGQGQFSYTF.

Regarding this clonotype: It may be a read error: a sequence one base away is much more abundant. The V gene is TRBV10-3, the J gene TRBJ1-1, with D tentatively TRBD1 (6 bases). The CDR3 spans 12 residues. Looked up from germline, CDR1 is ENHRY and CDR2 is SYGVKD. CDR3 bases: TGTGCCAGCAGTGAGGTTAGGGGGGTCGCTTTCTTT. Its translation: CASSEVRGVAFF.

This chain uses TRBV7-2 with TRBJ2-7; D is undetermined. CDR1 is SGHTA and CDR2 is FQGNSA in the germline V gene. Trimming took off 9 bases at V and 0 bases at J, with 12 bases between the two ends. This CDR3 spans 13 amino acids. The CDR3 region is CASTAGSSYEQYF. CDR3 in DNA: TGTGCCAGTACCGCCGGTAGCTCCTACGAGCAGTACTTC.

The V call is TRBV2, the J call TRBJ2-2; TRBD1 matches 9 bases. This CDR3 spans 15 amino acids. V lost 6 bases to trimming and J lost 3 bases; unmatched junction nucleotides: 5. Germline lookup yields CDR1 SNHLY and CDR2 FYNNEI. As DNA, the CDR3 is TGTGCCAGCAGGGGGACAGGGCCGCACACCGGGGAGCTGTTTTTT. Translating gives CASRGTGPHTGELFF.

The V gene is TRBV29-1, the J gene TRBJ1-1; D is perhaps TRBD1 (6 bases). V lost 6 bases to trimming and J lost 3 bases, with 11 bases between them. This CDR3 contains 12 residues. Per germline, CDR1 SQVTM and CDR2 ANQGSEA. The CDR3 bases are TGCAGCGTCGAAAGGGGGTACACTGAAGCTTTCTTT. Protein: CSVERGYTEAFF.

The chain is built from TRBV7-1 and TRBJ2-3, with D possibly being TRBD1 (6 bases). The J call may be mistaken, given a closer DNA end match to TRBJ1-5. TRBV7-1 is an ORF for which the function is uncertain. CDR3 length equals 16 residues. The CDR3 here is CASSSSLAGGPDTQHF. CDR3 nucleotides: TGTGCCAGCAGCTCCTCGCTAGCGGGGGGCCCCGATACGCAGCATTTT.

The rearrangement uses TRBV2 and TRBJ1-4; weak D call: TRBD1 (5 bases). Germline V gene data show CDR1 as SNHLY and CDR2 as FYNNEI. The CDR3 is made up of 15 amino acids. V was cut by 6 bases and J by 0 bases, with 11 bases left in between. The DNA of the CDR3 is TGTGCCAGCAGGTTTGACAGCGCAACTAATGAAAAACTGTTTTTT. Translating it yields CASRFDSATNEKLFF.

A single count supports this clonotype. CDR3 loop: CASSEGQGHFNTEAFF. The CDR3, as DNA: TGTGCCAGCAGTGAAGGCCAGGGACATTTCAACACTGAAGCTTTCTTT. The V call is TRBV2, the J call TRBJ1-1, with D possibly matching TRBD1 (6 bases). Trimming cost V 1 base and J 2 bases, with 14 bases left between them. The CDR3 sequence is 16 residues long. From germline, CDR1 is SNHLY and CDR2 FYNNEI.

This clonotype was seen a handful of times. The chain has TRBV5-1 and TRBJ2-7, with D possibly being TRBD1 (5 bases). CDR3 length: 13 residues. The V end lost 5 bases, the J end lost 2 bases, and 11 bases lay between the germline ends. Looked up from germline, CDR1 is SGHRS and CDR2 is YFSETQ. CDR3 nucleotide sequence: TGCGCCAGCAGACCACAGGCTCCCTACGAGCAGTACTTC. Translating it yields CASRPQAPYEQYF.

The V call is TRBV15, the J call TRBJ2-7, with D maybe TRBD2 (5 bases). The CDR3 is 15 residues long. The V gene's germline CDR1 is LNHNV and CDR2 YYDKDF (reference sequence). V was pared by 6 bases and J by 1 base, with 16 bases between. The CDR3 coding sequence is TGTGCCACCAGGGCTCGCGGGTCCGAGTCCTACGAGCAGTACTTC. It specifies CATRARGSESYEQYF.

V is TRBV6-6 and J is TRBJ1-5; the match to TRBD1 covers 12 bases. The V segment lost 4 bases and the J segment 0 bases; nucleotides outside the gene matches: 7. The CDR3 has 18 amino acids. Germline lookup yields CDR1 MNHNY and CDR2 SVGAGI (reference sequence). CDR3 DNA: TGTGCCAGCAGTTCCGGGACAGGGGGCGAACTTAGCAATCAGCCCCAGCATTTT. This codes for CASSSGTGGELSNQPQHF.

In the case of this clonotype: One end of the junction does not line up with germline, which may come from a read error. This rearrangement joins TRBV10-3 to TRBJ2-7; 7 bases match TRBD1. Germline lookup yields CDR1 ENHRY and CDR2 SYGVKD. This CDR3 is 15 amino acids long. CDR3 coding DNA: TGTGCCAGCAGTGAAGGACAGGTGAGCTCCTACGAGCAGTACTTC. It specifies CASSEGQVSSYEQYF.

This clonotype was seen just once. The rearrangement uses TRBV2 and TRBJ1-5; D unresolved. CDR1 is SNHLY and CDR2 is FYNNEI in the germline V gene. CDR3 size: 14 residues. Trimming removed 5 bases at V and 4 bases at J, with 12 bases between. CDR3 protein: CASSSDLGNQPQHF. The CDR3 DNA reads as TGTGCCAGCAGTTCGGACCTTGGGAATCAGCCCCAGCATTTT.

This sequence joins TRBV7-9 and TRBJ1-5; 11 bases map to TRBD1. V was pared by 5 bases and J by 7 bases, with 10 bases of the junction left unmatched. The CDR3 runs to 16 residues. CDR1 is SEHNR, CDR2 FQNEAQ, per germline (reference sequence). This CDR3 is CASSPRTGGAFQPQHF. In DNA form, the CDR3 reads TGTGCCAGCAGCCCAAGGACAGGGGGCGCTTTCCAGCCCCAGCATTTT.

This clonotype was observed at least ten times. J is TRBJ1-2 and V is TRBV29-1; 8 positions match TRBD1. Trimming took 5 bases from V and 4 from J; bases not matched to a gene: 3. Looked up from germline, CDR1 is SQVTM and CDR2 is ANQGSEA. The CDR3 runs to 12 residues. The CDR3 sequence is CSVPDRGYGYTF. CDR3 coding DNA: TGCAGCGTTCCCGACAGGGGCTATGGCTACACCTTC.

The chain is built from TRBV5-1 and TRBJ2-2; the D gene is possibly TRBD2 (6 bases). The CDR3 extends over 14 amino acids. The germline CDR1 and CDR2 sequences are SGHRS and YFSETQ. V lost 4 bases and J lost 1, with 8 bases in between. CDR3 DNA: TGCGCCAGCAGCAGGAGGGTGAACACCGGGGAGCTGTTTTTT. It encodes CASSRRVNTGELFF.

The chain recombines TRBV5-8 with TRBJ1-2; D possibly corresponds to TRBD1 (5 bases). CDR1 and CDR2 from the germline V gene are SGHTS and YDEGEE. V was cut by 4 bases and J by 0 bases, with 13 bases left in between. The CDR3 extends over 15 amino acids. CDR3 region: CASSQGTATNYGYTF. The CDR3 region has the DNA TGTGCCAGCAGCCAAGGGACTGCCACTAACTATGGCTACACCTTC.

V usage is TRBV9 and J usage is TRBJ1-1, with no clear D. CDR1 is SGDLS and CDR2 is YYNGEE in the germline V gene. The CDR3 runs to 15 residues. V was cut by 0 bases and J by 3 bases, with 12 bases left in between. The CDR3 loop is CASSVVPGEDTEAFF. CDR3 coding DNA: TGTGCCAGCAGCGTAGTTCCCGGGGAGGACACTGAAGCTTTCTTT.

The chain carries TRBV9 and TRBJ1-3; 7 bases align to TRBD1. CDR3 length: 18 residues. V shed 4 bases and J 0 bases; nucleotides not matched to a gene: 13. Germline V gene data show CDR1 as SGDLS and CDR2 as YYNGEE. The DNA for the CDR3 is TGTGCCAGCAGCCAGTGGTCCGGGACAGCGAGCTCTGGAAACACCATATATTTT. It codes for CASSQWSGTASSGNTIYF.

A few counts support this clonotype. The chain uses TRBV7-2 and TRBJ2-7; TRBD1 or TRBD2 may be the D gene (5 bases each). This CDR3 has 14 residues. Trimming pared 8 bases from V and 3 bases from J, leaving 17 bases between. Germline V gene lookup returns CDR1 SGHTA and CDR2 FQGNSA. The CDR3 loop reads CASSLPGRSYEQYF. The CDR3 DNA follows: TGTGCCAGCTCACTCCCGGGACGGAGCTACGAGCAGTACTTC.

V usage is TRBV7-9 and J usage is TRBJ2-3; D not certain. The V gene's germline CDR1 is SEHNR and CDR2 FQNEAQ (reference sequence). This CDR3 is built from 12 residues. V gave up 8 bases and J gave up 2 bases, with 8 bases separating them. The CDR3 here is CASQPSTDTQYF. In DNA form, the CDR3 reads TGTGCCAGCCAACCCTCCACAGATACGCAGTATTTT. Combining the CDR3 with reference TRBV7-9 and TRBJ2-3 gives the whole variable domain DTGVSQNPRHKITKRGQNVTFRCDPISEHNRLYWYRQTLGQGPEFLTYFQNEAQLEKSRLLSDRFSAERPKGSFSTLEIQRTEQGDSAMYLCASQPSTDTQYFGPGTRLTVL.

The chain joins TRBV2 to TRBJ2-5, with D possibly being TRBD2 (5 bases). Trimming stripped 3 bases from V and 5 bases from J, with 13 bases between. Germline CDR1 SNHLY, CDR2 FYNNEI. This CDR3 has 14 residues. In DNA, the CDR3 is TGTGCCAGCAGTGAGTCCCGAGGGTATGAGACCCAGTACTTC. Encoded protein: CASSESRGYETQYF.

V gene TRBV10-3 combines with J gene TRBJ1-4; D uncertain. The CDR3 has 14 residues. Germline V gene sequence: CDR1 ENHRY, CDR2 SYGVKD. Trimming took off 8 bases at V and 0 bases at J, with 10 bases between the two ends. In nucleotides, the CDR3 is TGTGCCATCGGTCCGGACCCAACTAATGAAAAACTGTTTTTT. It is translated as CAIGPDPTNEKLFF.

This clonotype was detected a few times. This rearrangement joins TRBV2 to TRBJ1-2; 9 bases match TRBD1. The CDR3 runs 13 residues. Trimming at V came to 7 bases and at J to 3 bases, leaving 3 bases not matched to a gene. Germline V gives CDR1 SNHLY, CDR2 FYNNEI. For the CDR3, the DNA is TGTGCCAGCATGACAGGGGGAGACTATGGCTACACCTTC. It specifies CASMTGGDYGYTF.

This clonotype has just a few counts. The rearrangement uses TRBV19 and TRBJ2-7; no firm D call. This CDR3 has 13 amino acids. Looked up from germline, CDR1 is LNHDA and CDR2 is SQIVND (reference sequence). V was cut by 2 bases and J by 7 bases, with 12 bases left in between. The CDR3 coding sequence is TGTGCCAGTAGTATAAACACCGTAAGAGAGCAGTACTTC. This gives the protein CASSINTVREQYF.

The V gene is TRBV5-4, the J gene TRBJ1-4; TRBD1 matches at 7 bases. Trimming at V came to 7 bases and at J to 3 bases, leaving 6 bases not matched to a gene. Germline V gene sequence: CDR1 SGHNT, CDR2 YYREEE (reference sequence). The CDR3 covers 14 residues. CDR3 protein: CASRQGGSNEKLFF. Written as DNA, the CDR3 is TGTGCCAGCCGACAGGGAGGGTCTAATGAAAAACTGTTTTTT.

This chain joins TRBV10-1 and TRBJ2-2; no definite D call. Trimming pared 6 bases from V and 4 bases from J, leaving 9 bases between. Germline loops: CDR1 WNHNN, CDR2 SYGVQD (reference sequence). The CDR3 contains 13 residues. The CDR3, as DNA: TGCGCCAGCAGCGACCGTAGCACCGGGGAGCTGTTTTTT. Translation gives CASSDRSTGELFF.

CDR3 DNA: TGTGCCAGCAGCCCTTTAGGGGGGGGGGGCACCTACGAGCAGTACTTC. It codes for CASSPLGGGGTYEQYF. This rearrangement joins TRBV7-9 to TRBJ2-7; perhaps TRBD2 as D (7 bases). CDR1 SEHNR and CDR2 FQNEAQ come from the germline V gene (reference sequence). Trimming removed 5 bases from V and 2 bases from J, with 19 bases in between. This CDR3 has 16 residues.